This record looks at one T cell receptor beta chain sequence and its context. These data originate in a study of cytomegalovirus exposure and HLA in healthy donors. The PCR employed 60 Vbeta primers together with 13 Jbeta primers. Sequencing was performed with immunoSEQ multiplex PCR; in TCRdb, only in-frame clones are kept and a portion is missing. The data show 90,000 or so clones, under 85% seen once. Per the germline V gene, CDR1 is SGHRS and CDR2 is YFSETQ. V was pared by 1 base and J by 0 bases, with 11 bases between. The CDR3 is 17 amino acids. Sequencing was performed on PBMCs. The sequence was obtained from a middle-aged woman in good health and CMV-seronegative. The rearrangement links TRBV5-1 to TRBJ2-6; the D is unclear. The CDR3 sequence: CASSLLGQPSGANVLTF. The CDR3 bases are TGCGCCAGCAGCTTGCTTGGGCAACCCTCTGGGGCCAACGTCCTGACTTTC.